This T cell receptor beta chain stems from a study of siplizumab effects on memory and regulatory T cells. Overall study findings and caveats: Siplizumab significantly lowered the alloreactive sequences that could be traced to unstimulated CD4+ memory cells. Proliferating Tregs' suppressive function in siplizumab cultures went unconfirmed. Naive T cells, seemingly more diverse than memory cells, seemed major alloresponse contributors.

The repertoire was sequenced with immunoSEQ multiplex PCR; TCRdb's copy has only in-frame clones and lacks some. The sample holds approximately 100,000 clones, about nine tenths seen once. With respect to this clone: Antigen specificity is unknown. Sequence at one end of the junction differs from germline and may be a read error.

Germline CDR1 and CDR2: KGHSH and LQKENI. There are 13 residues in the CDR3. The V gene is TRBV18, the J gene TRBJ2-7; 7 nucleotides line up with TRBD2. The clonotype comes from a human donor in good health. Some clones in this sample may be carry-over from other donors' samples. Specimen: CD4+ T cells sorted from blood. CDR3 nucleotides: TGTGCCAGCTCCCCAGCGGGGATCTACGAGCAGCACTTC. As protein: CASSPAGIYEQHF.